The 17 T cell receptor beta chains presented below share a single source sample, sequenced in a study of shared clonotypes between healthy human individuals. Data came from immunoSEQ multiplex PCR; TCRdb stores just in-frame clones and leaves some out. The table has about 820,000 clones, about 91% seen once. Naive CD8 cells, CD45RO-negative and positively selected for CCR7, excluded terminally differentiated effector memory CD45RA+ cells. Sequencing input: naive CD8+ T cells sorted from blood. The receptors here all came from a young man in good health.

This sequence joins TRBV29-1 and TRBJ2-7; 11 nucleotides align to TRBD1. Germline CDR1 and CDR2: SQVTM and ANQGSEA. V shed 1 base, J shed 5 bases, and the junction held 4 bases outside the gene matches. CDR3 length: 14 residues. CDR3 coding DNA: TGCAGCGTTGAAGGAGGACAGGGGGCCAACGAGCAGTACTTC. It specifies CSVEGGQGANEQYF.

This chain's CDR3 is CASSDTPSGASYEQYF. CDR3 nucleotides: TGTGCCAGCAGTGATACCCCTAGCGGGGCATCCTACGAGCAGTACTTC. V is TRBV2 and J is TRBJ2-7; 9 bases are a match to TRBD2. The CDR3 consists of 16 residues. From germline, CDR1 is SNHLY and CDR2 FYNNEI. V was clipped by 3 bases and J by 1 base; unmatched bases: 7.

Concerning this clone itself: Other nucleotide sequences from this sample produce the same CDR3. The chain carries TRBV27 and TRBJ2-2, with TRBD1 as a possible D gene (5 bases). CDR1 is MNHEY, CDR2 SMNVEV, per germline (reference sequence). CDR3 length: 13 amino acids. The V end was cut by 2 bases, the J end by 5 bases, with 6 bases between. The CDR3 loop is CASSLAGTGELFF. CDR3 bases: TGTGCCAGCAGTTTAGCAGGGACCGGGGAGCTGTTTTTT.

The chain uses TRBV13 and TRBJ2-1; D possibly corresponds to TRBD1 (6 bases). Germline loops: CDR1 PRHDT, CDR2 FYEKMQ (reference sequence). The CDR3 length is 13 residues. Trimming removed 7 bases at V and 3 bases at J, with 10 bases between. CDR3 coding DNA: TGTGCCAGCAACTCACAGGGCTACAATGAGCAGTTCTTC. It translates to CASNSQGYNEQFF.

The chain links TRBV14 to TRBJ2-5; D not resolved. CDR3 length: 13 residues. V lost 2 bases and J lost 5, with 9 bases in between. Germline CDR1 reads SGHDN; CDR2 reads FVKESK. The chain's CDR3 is CASSQYRRETQYF. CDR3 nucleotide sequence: TGTGCCAGCAGCCAATACCGGCGGGAGACCCAGTACTTC.

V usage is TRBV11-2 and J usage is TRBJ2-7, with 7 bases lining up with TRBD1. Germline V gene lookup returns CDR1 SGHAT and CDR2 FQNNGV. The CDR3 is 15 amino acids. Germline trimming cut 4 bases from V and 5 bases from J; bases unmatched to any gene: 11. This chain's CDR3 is CASSSSRGLVDEQYF. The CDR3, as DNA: TGTGCCAGCAGCTCCAGTAGGGGGCTCGTTGACGAGCAGTACTTC.

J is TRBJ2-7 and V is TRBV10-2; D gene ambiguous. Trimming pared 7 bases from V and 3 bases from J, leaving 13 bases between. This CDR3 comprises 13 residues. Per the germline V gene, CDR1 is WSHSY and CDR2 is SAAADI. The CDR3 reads CASKSQPNYEQYF. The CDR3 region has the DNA TGCGCCAGCAAGAGTCAGCCAAACTACGAGCAGTACTTC.

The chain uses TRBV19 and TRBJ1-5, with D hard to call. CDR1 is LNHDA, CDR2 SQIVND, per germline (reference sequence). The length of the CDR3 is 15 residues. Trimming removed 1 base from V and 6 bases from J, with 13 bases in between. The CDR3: CASSIGGSWGQPQHF. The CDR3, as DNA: TGTGCCAGTAGTATAGGGGGAAGTTGGGGTCAGCCCCAGCATTTT.

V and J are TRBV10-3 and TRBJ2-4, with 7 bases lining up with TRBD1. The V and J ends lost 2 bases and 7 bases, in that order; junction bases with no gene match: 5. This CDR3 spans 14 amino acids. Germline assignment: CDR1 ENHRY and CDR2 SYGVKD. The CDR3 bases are TGTGCCATCAGTGAGCCGGGACAGCGGAACATTCAGTACTTC. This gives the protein CAISEPGQRNIQYF.

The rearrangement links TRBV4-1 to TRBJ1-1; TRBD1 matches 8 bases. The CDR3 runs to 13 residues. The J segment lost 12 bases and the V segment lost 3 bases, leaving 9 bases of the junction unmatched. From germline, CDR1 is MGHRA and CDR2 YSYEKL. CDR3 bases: TGCGCCAGCAGCCATATCCAGGACAGGGAAACTTTCTTT. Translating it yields CASSHIQDRETFF.

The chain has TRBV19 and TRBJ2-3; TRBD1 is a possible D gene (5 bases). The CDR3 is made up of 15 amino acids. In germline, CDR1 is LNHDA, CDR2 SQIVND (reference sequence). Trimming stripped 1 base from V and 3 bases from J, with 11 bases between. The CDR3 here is CASSIVPGITDTQYF. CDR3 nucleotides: TGTGCCAGTAGTATAGTGCCAGGGATTACAGATACGCAGTATTTT.

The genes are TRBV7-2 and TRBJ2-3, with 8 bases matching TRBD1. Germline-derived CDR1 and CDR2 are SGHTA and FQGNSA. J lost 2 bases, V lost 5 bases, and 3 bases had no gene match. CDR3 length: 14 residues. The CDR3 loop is CASSRTGNTDTQYF. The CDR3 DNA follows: TGTGCCAGCAGCCGGACAGGGAACACAGATACGCAGTATTTT. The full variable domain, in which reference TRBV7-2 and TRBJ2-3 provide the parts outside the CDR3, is GAGVSQSPSNKVTEKGKDVELRCDPISGHTALYWYRQSLGQGLEFLIYFQGNSAPDKSGLPSDRFSAERTGGSVSTLTIQRTQQEDSAVYLCASSRTGNTDTQYFGPGTRLTVL.

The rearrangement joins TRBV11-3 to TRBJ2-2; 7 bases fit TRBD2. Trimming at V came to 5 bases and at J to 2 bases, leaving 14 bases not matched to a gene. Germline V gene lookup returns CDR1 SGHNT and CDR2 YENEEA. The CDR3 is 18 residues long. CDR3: CASSQLPGGLGNTGELFF. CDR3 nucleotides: TGTGCCAGCAGCCAGCTCCCCGGCGGACTAGGAAACACCGGGGAGCTGTTTTTT.

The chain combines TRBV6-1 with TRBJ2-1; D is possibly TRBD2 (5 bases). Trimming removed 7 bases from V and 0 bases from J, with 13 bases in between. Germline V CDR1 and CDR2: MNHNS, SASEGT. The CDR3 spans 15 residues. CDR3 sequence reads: CASIDPGFSYNEQFF. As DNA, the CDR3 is TGTGCCAGCATCGATCCGGGATTCTCCTACAATGAGCAGTTCTTC.

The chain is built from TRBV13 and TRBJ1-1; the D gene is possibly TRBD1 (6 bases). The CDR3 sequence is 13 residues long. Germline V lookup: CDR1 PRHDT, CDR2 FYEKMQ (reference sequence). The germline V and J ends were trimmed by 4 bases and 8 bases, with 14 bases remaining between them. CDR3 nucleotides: TGTGCCAGCAGCTCTGGTGGGGGGCGGGAAGCTTTCTTT. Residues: CASSSGGGREAFF. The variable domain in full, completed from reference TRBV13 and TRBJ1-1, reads AAGVIQSPRHLIKEKRETATLKCYPIPRHDTVYWYQQGPGQDPQFLISFYEKMQSDKGSIPDRFSAQQFSDYHSELNMSSLELGDSALYFCASSSGGGREAFFGQGTRLTVV.

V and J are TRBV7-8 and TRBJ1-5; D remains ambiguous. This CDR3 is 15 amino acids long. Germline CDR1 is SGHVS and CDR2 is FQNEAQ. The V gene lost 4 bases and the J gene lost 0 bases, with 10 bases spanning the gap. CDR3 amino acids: CASSSNSPSNQPQHF. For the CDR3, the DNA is TGTGCCAGCAGCTCGAATAGCCCTAGCAATCAGCCCCAGCATTTT.

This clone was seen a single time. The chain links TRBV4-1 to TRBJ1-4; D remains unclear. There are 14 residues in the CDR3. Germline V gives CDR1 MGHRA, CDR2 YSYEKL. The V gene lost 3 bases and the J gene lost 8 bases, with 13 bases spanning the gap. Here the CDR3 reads CASSHTNRWEKLFF. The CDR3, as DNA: TGCGCCAGCAGCCATACAAATCGGTGGGAAAAACTGTTTTTT.